This paragraph covers one T cell receptor (beta chain) sequence. The antigen remains unidentified. TCRB transcripts that were expressed got sequenced, as all of the isolated RNA had been reverse transcribed. The protocol was immunoSEQ multiplex PCR, while the TCRdb copy is restricted to in-frame clones and leaves out a portion. The sample contains about 350,000 clones, 15% to 20% of which appear only once. Sorted CD4+ subsets: naive, central memory, regulatory, stem cell-like memory (CD45RO/CCR7/CD25/CD127/CD95/CD27 panel). The source of the sample is a study of beta chain features in type 1 diabetes. Findings and limits, study-wide: Researchers reported that naive, central memory and Treg TCRB repertoires appeared more similar in patients than in healthy donors. VDJ junctions from patients with type 1 diabetes contained fewer insertions and more deletions. Patients with Type 1 diabetes showed moderately but significantly shorter TCRB CDR3s in all four CD4+ subsets.

Sequenced input: naive CD4+ T cells from blood. This sequence originates from a woman in her late teens or twenties in good health.

The CDR3 bases are TGCGCCAGCAGCCTCGCTCCGGGACAGGGCCGAGGCTACACCTTC. Translating it yields CASSLAPGQGRGYTF. The gene calls are TRBV5-1 and TRBJ1-2; 9 nucleotides align to TRBD1. The CDR3 contains 15 residues. The junction had 12 bases not matched to a gene; V was cut back by 4 bases and J by 8 bases. Germline V gives CDR1 SGHRS, CDR2 YFSETQ.